This TCR beta chain was sequenced in a study of early T cells in non-severe SARS-CoV-2 infection. Whole-study context: Bulk RNA from unsorted whole blood was sequenced; chains were unpaired. Study findings and constraints: Matches to VDJdb favored anti-spike CD8 responses and missed private and CD4 specificities.

Researchers attached unique molecular identifiers to individual cDNA molecules. TCRdb recomputed calls from the 5' RACE reads with MiXCR, one row per CDR3 protein. The sample consists of tens of thousands of distinct CDR3 sequences, around 4% of them appearing once. This clonotype was seen many times. Its antigen is currently unknown. Looked up from germline, CDR1 is SGHAT and CDR2 is FQDESV (reference sequence). The CDR3 is 13 residues long. The trim removed 5 bases at V and 4 bases at J, leaving 3 bases unmatched. This clonotype was sampled from an adult who was a healthcare worker with PCR-confirmed SARS-CoV-2 infection or an uninfected control (not recorded which). What was sequenced was whole blood. The chain has TRBV11-1 and TRBJ1-1; 8 bases line up with TRBD1. The CDR3 region is CASSPTGGTEAFF. CDR3 in DNA: TGTGCCAGCAGCCCTACAGGGGGCACTGAAGCTTTCTTT. The complete variable domain, with remaining parts taken from reference TRBV11-1 and TRBJ1-1, reads EAEVAQSPRYKITEKSQAVAFWCDPISGHATLYWYRQILGQGPELLVQFQDESVVDDSQLPKDRFSAERLKGVDSTLKIQPAELGDSAMYLCASSPTGGTEAFFGQGTRLTVV.